This TCR beta chain is from a study of OX40 agonist ivuxolimab in advanced cancers. CDR3 length: 14 residues. Germline CDR1 reads MDHEN; CDR2 reads SYDVKM. Losses at the gene ends were 5 bases for V and 4 bases for J; bases not matched to a gene: 6. The repertoire was sequenced with immunoSEQ multiplex PCR; TCRdb's copy has only in-frame clones and lacks some. Among approximately 20,000 clones, around nine tenths were seen once, and the ten largest hold 20% to 30%. Sequencing used CD4+ or CD8+ T cells sorted from blood, obtained in a trial of the OX40 agonist ivuxolimab. The chain recombines TRBV28 with TRBJ1-2; TRBD1 matches 8 bases. This receptor was identified in an adult with an advanced solid tumor such as melanoma, head and neck, liver or kidney cancer. In DNA, the CDR3 is TGTGCCAGCAGTCCACATGGACAGGGCTATGGCTACACCTTC. Protein: CASSPHGQGYGYTF.